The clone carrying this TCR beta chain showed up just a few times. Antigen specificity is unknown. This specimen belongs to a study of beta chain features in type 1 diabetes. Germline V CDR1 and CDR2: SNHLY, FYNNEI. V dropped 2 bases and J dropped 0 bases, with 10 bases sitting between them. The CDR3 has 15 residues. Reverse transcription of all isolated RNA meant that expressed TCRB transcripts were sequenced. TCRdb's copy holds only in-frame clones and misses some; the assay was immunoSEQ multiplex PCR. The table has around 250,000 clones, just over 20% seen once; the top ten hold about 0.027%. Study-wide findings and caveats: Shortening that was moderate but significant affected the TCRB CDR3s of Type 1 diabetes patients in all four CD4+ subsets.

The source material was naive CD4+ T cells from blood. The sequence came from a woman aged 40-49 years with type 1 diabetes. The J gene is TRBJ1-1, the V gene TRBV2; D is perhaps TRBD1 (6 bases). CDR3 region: CASSERGSMNTEAFF. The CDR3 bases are TGTGCCAGCAGTGAAAGGGGGTCCATGAACACTGAAGCTTTCTTT.